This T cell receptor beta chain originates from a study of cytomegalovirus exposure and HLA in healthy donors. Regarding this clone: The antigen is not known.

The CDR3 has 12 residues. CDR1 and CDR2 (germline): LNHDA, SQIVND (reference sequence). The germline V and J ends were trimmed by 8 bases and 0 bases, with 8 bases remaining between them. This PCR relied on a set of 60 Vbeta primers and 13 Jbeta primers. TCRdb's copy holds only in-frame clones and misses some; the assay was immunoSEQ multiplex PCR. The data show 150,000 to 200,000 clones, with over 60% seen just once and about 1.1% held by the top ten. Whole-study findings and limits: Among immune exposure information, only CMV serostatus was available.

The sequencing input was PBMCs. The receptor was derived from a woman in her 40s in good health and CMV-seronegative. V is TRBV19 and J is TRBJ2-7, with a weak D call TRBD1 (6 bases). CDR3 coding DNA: TGTGCCAGTCAGGGACACTCCTACGAGCAGTACTTC. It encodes CASQGHSYEQYF.